This TCR beta chain was sequenced during a study of cytomegalovirus exposure and HLA in healthy donors. Germline V gives CDR1 SGHTS, CDR2 YDEGEE. CDR3 length equals 14 residues. V was cut by 1 base and J by 2 bases, with 9 bases left in between. PCR was performed using 60 Vbeta and 13 Jbeta primers. Here immunoSEQ multiplex PCR was the method, and the copy in TCRdb shows in-frame clones only, minus some. The sample records around 150,000 clones, 55% to 75% being singletons. This receptor was obtained from a woman in her sixties in good health and CMV-seropositive. The chain carries TRBV5-8 and TRBJ1-1; no clear D. Sequencing was done on a sample of PBMCs. CDR3 sequence: CASSLLGLNTEAFF. CDR3 nucleotides: TGTGCCAGCAGCTTGCTCGGGTTAAACACTGAAGCTTTCTTT.